This is a list of T cell receptor beta chains from one sample in a study of cytomegalovirus exposure and HLA in healthy donors. Libraries were prepared by immunoSEQ multiplex PCR; TCRdb keeps only in-frame clonotypes and omits some of them. Here the sample spans about 120,000 clones, approximately 78% being singletons. The sequencing sample was made of PBMCs. The receptor source for this set is a middle-aged man in good health and CMV-seronegative. The CDR3 runs from the conserved cysteine through the conserved F or W. A D gene is named only where the DNA matches it firmly. Size tells how often a clone was seen (once, few, many) or the class of an expanded clone, and some rows leave it out.

j_call clone_size v_call d_call cdr3_nt cdr3_aa
TRBJ2-3 . TRBV5-1 TRBD1 TGCGCCAGCAGCTCGACAGGGCAAGCAGATACGCAGTATTTT CASSSTGQADTQYF
TRBJ2-7 few TRBV30 . TGTGCCTGGAGCGAGGGCTATTTCTACGAGCAGTACTTC CAWSEGYFYEQYF
TRBJ2-7 . TRBV30 . TGTGCCTGGAGTCCCGGTGCGCGTGAGCAGTACTTC CAWSPGAREQYF
TRBJ1-1 . TRBV5-5 TRBD1 TGTGCCAGCAGCGACGGGACAGCCACTAACACTGAAGCTTTCTTT CASSDGTATNTEAFF
TRBJ1-5 . TRBV7-9 TRBD1 TGTGCCAGCAGCAGAACGACAGGGGTGACCCAGCCCCAGCATTTT CASSRTTGVTQPQHF
TRBJ1-5 few TRBV7-2 TRBD1 TGTGCCAGCAGCTCAACCGGGACAGGCATCGAGCCCCAGCATTTT CASSSTGTGIEPQHF
TRBJ2-7 . TRBV7-9 TRBD2 TGTGCCAGCAGCTTAGTCGAAGCGGGGGAATACGAGCAGTACTTC CASSLVEAGEYEQYF
TRBJ2-3 . TRBV6-5 . TGTGCCAGCAGGGGCATCGATACGCAGTATTTT CASRGIDTQYF
TRBJ1-4 . TRBV7-2 TRBD1 TGTGCCACAACGTCACAGGGGGCCACTAATGAAAAACTGTTTTTT CATTSQGATNEKLFF
TRBJ2-7 . TRBV5-8 TRBD1 TGTGCCAGCAGCTTGGGGACAGGGAACGACGAGCAGTACTTC CASSLGTGNDEQYF
TRBJ2-7 . TRBV4-1 TRBD1 TGCGCCAGCAGCCACCCGGGACAGGGTCTACGCTGGCAGTACTTC CASSHPGQGLRWQYF
TRBJ1-6 once TRBV9 . TGTGCCAGCAGCCCGCAGGCAGGGAGGAATTCACCCCTCCACTTT CASSPQAGRNSPLHF
TRBJ2-1 once TRBV6-6 . TGTGCCAGCAGTTACTCGTTATTGAGGGATGAGCAGTTCTTC CASSYSLLRDEQFF
TRBJ2-1 . TRBV5-1 TRBD2 TGCGCCAGCAGCTTGCGGGGACTAGCGGGAGTCAATGAGCAGTTCTTC CASSLRGLAGVNEQFF
TRBJ1-4 . TRBV5-1 . TGCGCCAGCAGCTTGGGGCAGGGCGTTGGTGAAAAACTGTTTTTT CASSLGQGVGEKLFF
TRBJ1-3 . TRBV28 TRBD1 TGTGCCAGCAGTTTCGGGTGGACAGGGTCTGGAAACACCATATATTTT CASSFGWTGSGNTIYF
TRBJ2-1 once TRBV15 . TGTGCCACCAGCAGAGTGGTCGGCTCCTACAATGAGCAGTTCTTC CATSRVVGSYNEQFF
TRBJ1-4 . TRBV10-3 . TGTGCCACTCAAGGGGGTGAAAAACTGTTTTTT CATQGGEKLFF
TRBJ1-2 . TRBV6-5 . TGTGCCAGCAGTTACCTCGCCAGGGAGGGCTATGGCTACACCTTC CASSYLAREGYGYTF
TRBJ2-3 . TRBV6-6 . TGTGCCAGCAGTTTTCAGGGAACAGATACGCAGTATTTT CASSFQGTDTQYF
TRBJ1-3 . TRBV29-1 . TGCAGCGTTATACACCCTGTTGGAAACACCATATATTTT CSVIHPVGNTIYF
TRBJ2-7 . TRBV7-9 . TGTGCCAGCGTCGGGACCTACGAGCAGTACTTC CASVGTYEQYF
TRBJ2-1 . TRBV11-2 . TGTGCCAGCAGCTTAGTTGGGGGCCCCTACAATGAGCAGTTCTTC CASSLVGGPYNEQFF
TRBJ2-7 . TRBV7-9 TRBD2 TGTGCCAGCACAGCCGGACTAGCGGGTTCCTACGAGCAGTACTTC CASTAGLAGSYEQYF
TRBJ2-5 . TRBV18 . TGTGCCAGCTCACCCCCGACATTCCGAGAGACCCAGTACTTC CASSPPTFRETQYF
TRBJ2-5 . TRBV6-5 . TGTGCCAGCACCCCGCCTCTAGGAGAGACCCAGTACTTC CASTPPLGETQYF
TRBJ1-2 . TRBV5-4 . TGTGCCATGGGGCAGGGACTTTATGGCTACACCTTC CAMGQGLYGYTF
TRBJ2-1 . TRBV5-4 TRBD1 TGTGCCAGCAGCTTAGCCGGGACAGCCAACTACAATGAGCAGTTCTTC CASSLAGTANYNEQFF
TRBJ2-3 . TRBV19 . TGTGCCAGTGGGCGAGATACGCAGTATTTT CASGRDTQYF
TRBJ1-5 . TRBV5-6 TRBD1 TGTGCCAGCAGCCCCAGGGGGGTTCCCCCTTATAGCAATCAGCCCCAGCATTTT CASSPRGVPPYSNQPQHF
TRBJ2-1 . TRBV6-1 TRBD2 TGTGCCAGCAGTGATAGAACCGGGACTAGCGGGAGGTATGAGCAGTTCTTC CASSDRTGTSGRYEQFF
TRBJ2-3 . TRBV18 . TGTGCCAGCTCACCATCGGATACGCAGTATTTT CASSPSDTQYF
TRBJ1-1 . TRBV28 TRBD1 TGTGCCAGCAGTTCGGGACAGGGAGACACTGAAGCTTTCTTT CASSSGQGDTEAFF
TRBJ1-5 . TRBV15 . TGTGCCACCAGCGTCCGGGAGCCAAGCAATCAGCCCCAGCATTTT CATSVREPSNQPQHF
TRBJ2-7 . TRBV10-3 . TGTGCCATCAGCATACCCCGAGAGGGTTCCTACGAGCAGTACTTC CAISIPREGSYEQYF
TRBJ2-2 . TRBV10-3 TRBD1 TGTGCCATCAGTGGGGGACAGGGGGCTGGGGAGCTGTTTTTT CAISGGQGAGELFF
TRBJ2-1 . TRBV7-9 TRBD2 TGTGCCAGCAGCCCCGGGGAGGGAGGAAGGAATGAGCAGTTCTTC CASSPGEGGRNEQFF
TRBJ1-2 . TRBV7-2 . TGTGCCAGCAGCTTAGACAGGATTAACTATGGCTACACCTTC CASSLDRINYGYTF
TRBJ2-7 . TRBV11-1 TRBD2 TGTGCCAGCAGCCAAAAGGGGCGGGAGGGCCCTGAGCAGTACTTC CASSQKGREGPEQYF
TRBJ2-7 . TRBV27 TRBD1 TGTGCCGCAGCCCCGGGACAGCCCTCTTACGAGCAGTACTTC CAAAPGQPSYEQYF
TRBJ2-2 . TRBV28 . TGTGCCAGCAGTTTTGGAGGGAACACCGGGGAGCTGTTTTTT CASSFGGNTGELFF
TRBJ2-7 once TRBV9 TRBD1 TGTGCCAGCAGCGTGGGACAGCCAGACGAGCAGTACTTC CASSVGQPDEQYF